Listed below are T cell receptor beta chains from one sample, sequenced in a study of T-cell memory formation after mild COVID-19. TCRdb used MiXCR to reprocess the 5' RACE reads, holding one entry per CDR3 protein. This sample yields tens of thousands of distinct CDR3 sequences, of which roughly a sixth are seen a single time; 31% belongs to the top ten. The source material was PBMCs or a T cell subset sorted from them (not recorded which). These receptors were obtained from an adult woman who had mild COVID-19 (a few samples of this study predate the infection). Cell type and time point are not known. The CDR3 runs from the conserved cysteine through the conserved F or W. The D gene is left open where the match is weak. The size of a clone is reported for some rows only, either as once, few or many, or as a class for expanded clones.

abundance	v_gene	j_gene	d_gene	CDR3nt	CDR3aa
NA	TRBV20-1	TRBJ2-1	TRBD2	TGCAGTGCCAGGACGATGGGACTAGCGGGGGGGCGCTCCTACAATGAGCAGTTCTTC	CSARTMGLAGGRSYNEQFF
many	TRBV7-9	TRBJ2-7	NA	TGTGCCAGCAGCCCACCCTTGCGGGGCTACGAGCAGTACTTC	CASSPPLRGYEQYF
NA	TRBV5-1	TRBJ2-7	TRBD1	TGCGCCAGCAGCGGCGGGACAGGGGGGTACGAGCAGTACTTC	CASSGGTGGYEQYF
NA	TRBV6-5	TRBJ2-1	NA	TGTGCCAGCAGTTACTCACCCTCGGGACCTTTGTTGGGTTCAAATGAGCAGTTCTTC	CASSYSPSGPLLGSNEQFF
NA	TRBV7-9	TRBJ2-7	NA	TGTGCCAGCAGCTCGCTCTTGCCGGGGGCAGGCGACGAGCAGTACTTC	CASSSLLPGAGDEQYF
few	TRBV7-9	TRBJ2-7	TRBD2	TGTGCCAGCAGCCCCCTGGGAGGGGATGGGTACGAGCAGTACTTC	CASSPLGGDGYEQYF
few	TRBV5-6	TRBJ2-1	NA	TGTGCCAGCAGTGGCGACAGTTTCCTTTCCTACAATGAGCAGTTCTTC	CASSGDSFLSYNEQFF
NA	TRBV4-3	TRBJ2-1	TRBD2	TGCGCCAGCAGCCAAGTAACGGGAGGGCCTTTAGACAATGAGCAGTTCTTC	CASSQVTGGPLDNEQFF
few	TRBV30	TRBJ2-5	NA	TGTGCCTGGAGTTTAACGGCCCGGGAGACCCAGTACTTC	CAWSLTARETQYF
NA	TRBV7-6	TRBJ2-5	NA	TGTGCCAGCAGCTCCCCTGGGACCCAGTACTTC	CASSSPGTQYF
few	TRBV18	TRBJ2-7	NA	TGTGCCAGCTCACCTGGGACCCCGGCGGCCTACGAGCAGTACTTC	CASSPGTPAAYEQYF
NA	TRBV5-8	TRBJ2-1	TRBD1	TGTGCCAGCAGTCTTAGGACAGGGTACAATGAGCAGTTCTTC	CASSLRTGYNEQFF
NA	TRBV6-4	TRBJ2-1	NA	TGTGCCAGCAACCTTATAGGGATCCCGGATGAGCAGTTCTTC	CASNLIGIPDEQFF
few	TRBV4-2	TRBJ2-1	TRBD1	TGTGCCAGCAGCCAATCCACCGGGACAGGGGCCCTCAATGAGCAGTTCTTC	CASSQSTGTGALNEQFF
few	TRBV5-4	TRBJ1-1	NA	TGTGCCAGCAGCTTGGAGGGTGGAAGGATGAACACTGAAGCTTTCTTT	CASSLEGGRMNTEAFF
NA	TRBV6-5	TRBJ2-1	TRBD2	TGTGCCAGCAGTTACGTTTTTATTAGCGGGGGGCACAATGAGCAGTTCTTC	CASSYVFISGGHNEQFF
NA	TRBV9	TRBJ1-1	NA	TGTGCCAGCAGCGTAGAAGGGTCGGCTCGGCAGCTCACTGAAGCTTTCTTT	CASSVEGSARQLTEAFF
many	TRBV6-5	TRBJ2-7	NA	TGTGCCAGCCAACCGTCAGGGGATTACTACGAGCAGTACTTC	CASQPSGDYYEQYF
NA	TRBV29-1	TRBJ2-3	TRBD1	TGCAGCGTCGAGGACAGGGAATTTTCCCACACAGATACGCAGTATTTT	CSVEDREFSHTDTQYF
few	TRBV5-1	TRBJ1-5	NA	TGCGCCAGCAGCTTCGAAACAGGGACCCAGCCCCAGCATTTT	CASSFETGTQPQHF
few	TRBV20-1	TRBJ2-1	TRBD2	TGCAGTGCTAGGGGACTCCTAGCGGGGGGGCAGGTTGAGCAGTTCTTC	CSARGLLAGGQVEQFF
few	TRBV19	TRBJ2-1	NA	TGTGCCAGTAGTATCAACAGGGTTGTTACGAATGAGCAGTTCTTC	CASSINRVVTNEQFF
few	TRBV27	TRBJ2-7	NA	TGTGCCAGCAGTCCCTTGACAGACTCCCCGAAGTACTACGAGCAGTACTTC	CASSPLTDSPKYYEQYF
NA	TRBV12-3/TRBV12-4	TRBJ1-6	TRBD1	TGTGCCAGCAGTCACGGGACAGGGCCTTCACCCCTCCACTTT	CASSHGTGPSPLHF
few	TRBV4-1	TRBJ2-5	NA	TGCGCCAGCAGCCAAGCGATGGCAGGGATGGAGACCCAGTACTTC	CASSQAMAGMETQYF
NA	TRBV29-1	TRBJ2-3	TRBD1	TGCAGCGTTGGGGACAGCGGTAGGTCCACAGATACGCAGTATTTT	CSVGDSGRSTDTQYF
NA	TRBV5-1	TRBJ2-1	TRBD1	TGCGCCAGCAGCCTCGGGACAGGGGGCAACAATGAGCAGTTCTTC	CASSLGTGGNNEQFF
few	TRBV7-8	TRBJ2-1	TRBD2	TGTGCCAGCAGCGAAGGACTAGCGGGATTCTACAATGAGCAGTTCTTC	CASSEGLAGFYNEQFF
few	TRBV20-1	TRBJ2-2	TRBD2	TGCAGTGCTAGAGATTCCCTAGCGGGAGACACCGGGGAGCTGTTTTTT	CSARDSLAGDTGELFF
NA	TRBV7-2	TRBJ2-2	TRBD2	TGTGCCAGCAGCTCGGGGACTAGCGGGGGTCAGGCCACCGGGGAGCTGTTTTTT	CASSSGTSGGQATGELFF
NA	TRBV12-3/TRBV12-4	TRBJ2-2	NA	TGTGCCAGCCCTAGGGGGGAGAAGACTGGCAGACCTGAACGTACGATAATGGGCGCCGGGGAGCTGTTTTTT	CASPRGEKTGRPERTIMGAGELFF
NA	TRBV15	TRBJ2-7	TRBD1	TGTGCCACCAGCAGAGATCAGGGACAGGACTACGAGCAGTACTTC	CATSRDQGQDYEQYF
NA	TRBV5-1	TRBJ1-5	NA	TGCGCCAGCAGCTTGGAGGAGGGGGTTGATCAGCCCCAGCATTTT	CASSLEEGVDQPQHF
few	TRBV9	TRBJ2-5	NA	TGTGCCAGCAGCGTAGGGGGGGCAGTCCAAGAGACCCAGTACTTC	CASSVGGAVQETQYF
few	TRBV7-2	TRBJ2-7	TRBD1	TGTGCCAGCAGCTTAGGGCAGGGGGCAAGCGAGCAGTACTTC	CASSLGQGASEQYF
NA	TRBV7-3	TRBJ2-2	NA	TGTGCCAGCAGCCAAAGCGGAAACACCGGGGAGCTGTTTTTT	CASSQSGNTGELFF
NA	TRBV4-1	TRBJ2-3	NA	TGCGCCAGCAGCCCCCCTCTCGGCAGTAAGCAGTATTTT	CASSPPLGSKQYF
NA	TRBV27	TRBJ1-2	NA	TGTGCCAGCACTTTAGGACTCCCTTTTAACTATGGCTACACCTTC	CASTLGLPFNYGYTF
NA	TRBV7-9	TRBJ1-1	NA	TGTGCCAGCAGCTCCCGGACGGGGAACACTGAAGCTTTCTTT	CASSSRTGNTEAFF
few	TRBV7-6	TRBJ2-3	TRBD2	TGTGCCAGCAGCCTCTCTAGCGGGGGGGTCTCTAGCACAGATACGCAGTATTTT	CASSLSSGGVSSTDTQYF
NA	TRBV12-3/TRBV12-4	TRBJ1-3	NA	TGTGCCAGCAGTGCCTGGGAACCGATCTCTGGAAACACCATATATTTT	CASSAWEPISGNTIYF
NA	TRBV2	TRBJ2-3	NA	TGTGCCAGCAGCGCCGCACGCACAGATACGCAGTATTTT	CASSAARTDTQYF
NA	TRBV5-6	TRBJ2-7	TRBD1	TGTGCCAGCAGCCCCGACAGGGTCGAGGAGCAGTACTTC	CASSPDRVEEQYF
many	TRBV4-2	TRBJ2-2	NA	TGTGCCAGCAGCACCCAGAACACCGGGGAGCTGTTTTTT	CASSTQNTGELFF
many	TRBV5-8	TRBJ2-5	TRBD2	TGTGCCAGCAGCTTAGGAGGGAGGGTCCGGTACCAAGAGACCCAGTACTTC	CASSLGGRVRYQETQYF
few	TRBV7-9	TRBJ2-3	NA	TGTGCCAGCAGCCCCTGGACTACTAGCACAGATACGCAGTATTTT	CASSPWTTSTDTQYF
many	TRBV29-1	TRBJ1-1	NA	TGCAGCGTTAGCACCCTGAACACTGAAGCTTTCTTT	CSVSTLNTEAFF
NA	TRBV12-3/TRBV12-4	TRBJ2-3	NA	TGTGCCAGCAGTTTGTTGCGGACAGATACGCAGTATTTT	CASSLLRTDTQYF
few	TRBV10-3	TRBJ1-5	NA	TGTGCCATCAGTGAGCCAGGGTTCCCTAGCAATCAGCCCCAGCATTTT	CAISEPGFPSNQPQHF
NA	TRBV6-5	TRBJ1-2	TRBD1	TGTGCCAGCAGTTTGGGACCGACAGGGTTTAATGGCTACACCTTC	CASSLGPTGFNGYTF
NA	TRBV5-6	TRBJ2-7	TRBD1	TGTGCCAGCAGCTTGGCCGGCGGGACAGGGGGTTTTTTTGAGCAGTACTTC	CASSLAGGTGGFFEQYF
few	TRBV24-1	TRBJ2-2	NA	TGTGCCCCACCACAGCTTTCCACCGGGGAGCTGTTTTTT	CAPPQLSTGELFF
NA	TRBV12-3/TRBV12-4	TRBJ2-3	NA	TGTGCCAGCAGTTTAGTAGGGCCTACGCAGTATTTT	CASSLVGPTQYF
few	TRBV25-1	TRBJ2-2	TRBD2	TGTGCCAGCAGCGAGTCTAGCGGGGGGCCAGGTGCTAGCGGGGAGCTGTTTTTT	CASSESSGGPGASGELFF
few	TRBV5-1	TRBJ1-2	NA	TGCGCCAGCAGCGACGACAACTATGGCTACACCTTC	CASSDDNYGYTF
NA	TRBV5-1	TRBJ2-1	TRBD2	TGCGCCAGCAGCTTGGCACTAGCGGGAGGAGCGGTAGATGAGCAGTTCTTC	CASSLALAGGAVDEQFF
NA	TRBV12-3/TRBV12-4	TRBJ2-7	TRBD2	TGTGCCAGCAGTAACCCCGGGGGGGTCCCATACGAGCAGTACTTC	CASSNPGGVPYEQYF
NA	TRBV7-9	TRBJ2-7	TRBD2	TGTGCCACCTCTTTAGTAGCGGGAATGCATGAGCAGTACTTC	CATSLVAGMHEQYF
few	TRBV7-8	TRBJ2-3	NA	TGTGCCAGCAGCTTAGAGGTGCCAGCCAGCACAGATACGCAGTATTTT	CASSLEVPASTDTQYF